Sequencing of this TCR beta chain was carried out in a study of CD8 T cells in Susac syndrome. The CDR3 runs 14 residues. Germline values: CDR1 DFQATT, CDR2 SNEGSKA (reference sequence). Trimming pared 5 bases from V and 0 bases from J, leaving 14 bases between. Roughly 0.45 to 1 ug RNA was reverse transcribed with random hexamers. One entry per CDR3 protein results from TCRdb running MiXCR on the immunoSEQ multiplex PCR reads. The table records about 110,000 distinct CDR3 sequences, about 96% of them present only once. The sequence derives from a human donor in good health. The chain employs TRBV20-1 and TRBJ2-7; D is tentatively TRBD1 or TRBD2 (5 bases each). The specimen was CD4+ T cells from PBMCs. The CDR3 region has the DNA TGCAGTGCTCCCGGGACCGGCCTCTCCTACGAGCAGTACTTC. Its translation: CSAPGTGLSYEQYF.